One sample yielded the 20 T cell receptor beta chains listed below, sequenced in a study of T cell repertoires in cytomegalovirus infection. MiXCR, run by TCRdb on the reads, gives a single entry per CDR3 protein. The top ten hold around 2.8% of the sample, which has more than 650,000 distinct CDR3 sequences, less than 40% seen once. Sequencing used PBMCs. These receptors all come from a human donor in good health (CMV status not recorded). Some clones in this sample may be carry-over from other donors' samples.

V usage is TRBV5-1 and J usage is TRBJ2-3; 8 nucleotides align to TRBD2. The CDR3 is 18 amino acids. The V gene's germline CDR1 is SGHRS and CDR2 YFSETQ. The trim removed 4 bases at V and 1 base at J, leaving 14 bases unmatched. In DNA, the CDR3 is TGCGCCAGCAGCGGGACCGCCGTGACTAGCGTTCGCACAGATACGCAGTATTTT. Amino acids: CASSGTAVTSVRTDTQYF.

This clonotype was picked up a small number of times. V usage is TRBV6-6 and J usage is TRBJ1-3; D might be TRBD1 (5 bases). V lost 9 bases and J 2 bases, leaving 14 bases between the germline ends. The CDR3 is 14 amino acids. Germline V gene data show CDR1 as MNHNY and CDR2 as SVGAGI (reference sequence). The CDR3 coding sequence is TGTGCCAGTGGTCGAAGGGGCACTGGAAACACCATATATTTT. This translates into CASGRRGTGNTIYF.

The CDR3 region is CASSLFDRGDQYF. The DNA of the CDR3 is TGTGCCAGCAGCTTATTTGACAGGGGAGATCAGTACTTC. The chain links TRBV7-2 to TRBJ2-7; 8 bases match TRBD1. Germline lookup yields CDR1 SGHTA and CDR2 FQGNSA. This CDR3 comprises 13 residues. J lost 10 bases, V lost 2 bases, and 7 bases had no gene match. The whole variable domain, remainder taken from reference TRBV7-2 and TRBJ2-7, is GAGVSQSPSNKVTEKGKDVELRCDPISGHTALYWYRQSLGQGLEFLIYFQGNSAPDKSGLPSDRFSAERTGGSVSTLTIQRTQQEDSAVYLCASSLFDRGDQYFGPGTRLTVT.

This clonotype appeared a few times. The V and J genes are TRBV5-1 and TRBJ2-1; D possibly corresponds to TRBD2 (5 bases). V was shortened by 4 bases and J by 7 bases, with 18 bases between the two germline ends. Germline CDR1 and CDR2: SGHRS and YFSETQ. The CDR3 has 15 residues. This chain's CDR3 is CASSPGDRWLNEQFF. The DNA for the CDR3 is TGCGCCAGCAGCCCCGGGGATAGGTGGTTGAATGAGCAGTTCTTC.

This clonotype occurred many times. DNA for the CDR3: TGTGCCAGCAGCTTAGCATGGCAGGGCAATGGCTACACCTTC. It encodes CASSLAWQGNGYTF. The chain carries TRBV7-2 and TRBJ1-2; tentative D call: TRBD1 (5 bases). Trimming left V 0 bases short and J 6 bases short, with 11 bases between. The CDR3 runs 14 residues. CDR1 is SGHTA, CDR2 FQGNSA, per germline.

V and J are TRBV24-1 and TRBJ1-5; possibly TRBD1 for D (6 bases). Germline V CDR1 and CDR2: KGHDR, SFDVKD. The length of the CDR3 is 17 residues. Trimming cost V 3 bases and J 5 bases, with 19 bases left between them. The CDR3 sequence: CATSDASSGGLYQPQHF. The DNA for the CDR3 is TGTGCCACCAGTGATGCCTCATCCGGGGGCCTCTATCAGCCCCAGCATTTT.

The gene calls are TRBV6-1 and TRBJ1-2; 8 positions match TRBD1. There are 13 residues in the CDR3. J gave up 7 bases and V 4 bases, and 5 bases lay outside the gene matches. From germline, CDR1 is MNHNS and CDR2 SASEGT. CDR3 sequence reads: CASSGGQACGYTF. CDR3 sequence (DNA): TGTGCCAGCAGTGGGGGACAGGCCTGTGGCTACACCTTC.

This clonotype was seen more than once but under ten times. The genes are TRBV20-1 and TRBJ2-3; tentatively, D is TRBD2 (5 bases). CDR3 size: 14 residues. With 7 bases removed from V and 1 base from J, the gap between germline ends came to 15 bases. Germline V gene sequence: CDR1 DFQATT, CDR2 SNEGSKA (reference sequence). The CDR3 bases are TGCAGTGTTAAGAGCGGTACGCGCACAGATACGCAGTATTTT. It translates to CSVKSGTRTDTQYF.

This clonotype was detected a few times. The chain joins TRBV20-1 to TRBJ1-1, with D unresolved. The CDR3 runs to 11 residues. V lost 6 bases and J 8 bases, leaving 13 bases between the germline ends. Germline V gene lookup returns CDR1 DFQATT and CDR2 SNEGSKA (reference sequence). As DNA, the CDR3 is TGCAGTGCCGCCTCTGCGGGGGAAGCTTTCTTT. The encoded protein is CSAASAGEAFF.

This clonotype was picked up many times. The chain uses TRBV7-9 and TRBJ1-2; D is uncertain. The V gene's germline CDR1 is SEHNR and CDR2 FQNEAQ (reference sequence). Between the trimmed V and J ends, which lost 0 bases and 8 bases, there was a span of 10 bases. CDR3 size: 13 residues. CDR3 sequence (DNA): TGTGCCAGCAGCTTAGCTTCTCCAGAGGGCTACACCTTC. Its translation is CASSLASPEGYTF.

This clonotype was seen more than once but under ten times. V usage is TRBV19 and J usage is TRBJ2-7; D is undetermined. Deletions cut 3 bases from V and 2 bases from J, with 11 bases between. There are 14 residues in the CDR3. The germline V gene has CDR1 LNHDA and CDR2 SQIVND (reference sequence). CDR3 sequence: CASSIVRSTYEQYF. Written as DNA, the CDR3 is TGTGCCAGTAGTATTGTGCGCAGTACCTACGAGCAGTACTTC.

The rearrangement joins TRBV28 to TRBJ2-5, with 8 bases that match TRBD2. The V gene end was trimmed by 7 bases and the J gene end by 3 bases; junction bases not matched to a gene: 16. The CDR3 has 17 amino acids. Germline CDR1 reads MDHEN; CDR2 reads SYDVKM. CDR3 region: CASIPQRWGLEEETQYF. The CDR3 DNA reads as TGTGCCAGCATACCCCAAAGGTGGGGACTAGAGGAAGAGACCCAGTACTTC.

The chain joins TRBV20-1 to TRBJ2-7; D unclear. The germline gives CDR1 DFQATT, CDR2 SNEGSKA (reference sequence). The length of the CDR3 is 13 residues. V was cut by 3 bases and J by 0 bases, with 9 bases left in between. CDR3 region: CSASVPSSYEQYF. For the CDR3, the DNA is TGCAGTGCTAGTGTTCCGAGCTCCTACGAGCAGTACTTC.

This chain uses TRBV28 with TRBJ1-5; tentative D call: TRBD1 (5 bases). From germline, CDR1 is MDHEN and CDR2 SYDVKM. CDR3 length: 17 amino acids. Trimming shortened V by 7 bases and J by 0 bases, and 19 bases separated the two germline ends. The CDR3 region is CASTVGDFPFSNQPQHF. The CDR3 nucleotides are TGTGCCAGCACCGTTGGGGACTTTCCCTTTAGCAATCAGCCCCAGCATTTT.

The CDR3 DNA follows: TGTGCCAGCAGGGGAACCCCGGAACTCCCCCTCCACTTT. Translated: CASRGTPELPLHF. The chain joins TRBV28 to TRBJ1-6; D ambiguous. Trimming stripped 6 bases from V and 13 bases from J, with 16 bases between. CDR1 is MDHEN, CDR2 SYDVKM, per germline. CDR3 length: 13 amino acids.

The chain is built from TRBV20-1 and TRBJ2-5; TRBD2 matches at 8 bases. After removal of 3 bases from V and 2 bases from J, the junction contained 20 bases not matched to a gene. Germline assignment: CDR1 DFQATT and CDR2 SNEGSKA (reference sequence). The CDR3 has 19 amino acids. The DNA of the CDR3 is TGCAGTGCTAGTATCCTCGGGAGGGCTCTAATAGGTGGGCAAGAGACCCAGTACTTC. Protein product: CSASILGRALIGGQETQYF.

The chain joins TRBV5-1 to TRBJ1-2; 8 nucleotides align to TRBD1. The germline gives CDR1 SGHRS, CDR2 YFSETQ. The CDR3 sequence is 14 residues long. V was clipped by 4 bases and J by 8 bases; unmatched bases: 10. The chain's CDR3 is CASSGGQGREGYTF. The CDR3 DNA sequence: TGCGCCAGCAGCGGCGGACAGGGTCGAGAGGGCTACACCTTC.

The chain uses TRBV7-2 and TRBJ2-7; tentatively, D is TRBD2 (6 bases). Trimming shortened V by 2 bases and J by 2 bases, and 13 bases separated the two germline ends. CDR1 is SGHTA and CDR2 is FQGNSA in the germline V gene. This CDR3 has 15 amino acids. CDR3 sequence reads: CASSLWNRGTYEQYF. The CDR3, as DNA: TGTGCCAGCAGCTTATGGAACCGGGGGACCTACGAGCAGTACTTC.

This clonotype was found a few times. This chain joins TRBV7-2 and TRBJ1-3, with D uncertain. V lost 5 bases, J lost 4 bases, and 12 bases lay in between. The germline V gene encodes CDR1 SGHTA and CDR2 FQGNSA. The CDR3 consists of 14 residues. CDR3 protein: CASSVEGIGNTIYF. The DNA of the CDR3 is TGTGCCAGCAGCGTCGAAGGGATCGGAAACACCATATATTTT.

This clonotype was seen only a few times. CDR3 coding DNA: TGTGCCAGTACCCCACCGGCAGGAACCTCTGGGGCCAACGTCCTGACTTTC. This codes for CASTPPAGTSGANVLTF. The chain carries TRBV19 and TRBJ2-6, with no clear D. V was trimmed by 7 bases and J by 0 bases, leaving 16 bases between them. Germline CDR1 LNHDA, CDR2 SQIVND (reference sequence). This CDR3 is built from 17 residues.